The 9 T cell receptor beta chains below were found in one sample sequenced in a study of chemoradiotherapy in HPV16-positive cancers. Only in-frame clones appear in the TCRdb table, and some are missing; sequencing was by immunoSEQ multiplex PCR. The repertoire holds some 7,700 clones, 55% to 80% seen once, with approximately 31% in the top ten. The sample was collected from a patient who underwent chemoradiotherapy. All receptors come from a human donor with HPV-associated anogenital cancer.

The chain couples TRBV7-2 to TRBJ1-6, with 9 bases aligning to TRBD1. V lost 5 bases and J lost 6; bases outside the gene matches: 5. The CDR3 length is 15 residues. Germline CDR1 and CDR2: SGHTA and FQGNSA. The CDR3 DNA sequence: TGTGCCAGCAGCGTACTACAGGGGGCTAATTCACCCCTCCACTTT. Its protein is CASSVLQGANSPLHF.

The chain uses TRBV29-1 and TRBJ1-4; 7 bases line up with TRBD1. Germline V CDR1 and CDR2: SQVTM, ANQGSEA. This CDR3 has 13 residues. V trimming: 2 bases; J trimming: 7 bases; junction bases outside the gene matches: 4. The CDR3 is CSVERQGSEKLFF. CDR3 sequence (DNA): TGCAGCGTTGAAAGACAGGGTTCTGAAAAACTGTTTTTT.

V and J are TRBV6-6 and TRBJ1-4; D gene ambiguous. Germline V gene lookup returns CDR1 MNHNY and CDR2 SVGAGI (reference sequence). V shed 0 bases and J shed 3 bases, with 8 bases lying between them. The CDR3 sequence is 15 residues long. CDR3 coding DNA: TGTGCCAGCAGTTACTCCCGTCTACCTAATGAAAAACTGTTTTTT. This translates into CASSYSRLPNEKLFF.

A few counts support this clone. The CDR3 region is CASSRRQRNTGELFF. The CDR3 coding sequence is TGTGCCAGCAGCCGACGACAGAGGAACACCGGGGAGCTGTTTTTT. The chain is built from TRBV9 and TRBJ2-2; D might be TRBD1 (5 bases). Germline V lookup: CDR1 SGDLS, CDR2 YYNGEE. Between the trimmed V and J ends, which lost 4 bases and 1 base, there was a span of 11 bases. The CDR3 loop spans 15 amino acids.

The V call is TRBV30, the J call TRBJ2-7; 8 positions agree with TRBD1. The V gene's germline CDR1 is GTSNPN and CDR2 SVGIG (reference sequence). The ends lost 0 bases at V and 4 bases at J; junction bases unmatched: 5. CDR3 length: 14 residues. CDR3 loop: CAWSVRHRGYEQYV. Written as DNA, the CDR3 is TGTGCCTGGAGTGTACGGCACAGGGGGTACGAGCAGTACGTC.

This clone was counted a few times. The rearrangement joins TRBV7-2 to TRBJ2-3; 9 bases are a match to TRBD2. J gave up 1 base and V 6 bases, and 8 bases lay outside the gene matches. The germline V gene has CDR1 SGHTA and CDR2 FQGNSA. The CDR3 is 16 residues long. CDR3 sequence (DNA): TGTGCCAGCAGTCCTCCAATAGCGGGGGGCACAGATACGCAGTATTTT. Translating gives CASSPPIAGGTDTQYF.

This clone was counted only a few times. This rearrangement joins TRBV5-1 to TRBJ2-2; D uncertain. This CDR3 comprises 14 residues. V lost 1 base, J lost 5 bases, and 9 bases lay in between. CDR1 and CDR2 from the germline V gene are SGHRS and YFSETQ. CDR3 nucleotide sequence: TGCGCCAGCAGCTTGAAGACTTCAACCGGGGAGCTGTTTTTT. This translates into CASSLKTSTGELFF.

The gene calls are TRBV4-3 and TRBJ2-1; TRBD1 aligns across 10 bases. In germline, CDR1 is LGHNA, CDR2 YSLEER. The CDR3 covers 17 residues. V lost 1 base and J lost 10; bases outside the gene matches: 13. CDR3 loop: CASSQGFTGTGVREQFF. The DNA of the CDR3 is TGCGCCAGCAGCCAAGGCTTCACCGGGACAGGGGTAAGGGAGCAGTTCTTC.

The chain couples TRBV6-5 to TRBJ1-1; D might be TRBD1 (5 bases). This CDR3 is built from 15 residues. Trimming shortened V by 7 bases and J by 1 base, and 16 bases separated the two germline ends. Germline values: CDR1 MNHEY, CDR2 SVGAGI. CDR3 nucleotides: TGTGCCAGCACTCCTCGGGGCAGAGGGAACACTGAAGCTTTCTTT. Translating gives CASTPRGRGNTEAFF.